The present T cell receptor beta chain was sequenced within a study of blood T cell repertoires in COVID-19. Method: immunoSEQ multiplex PCR; TCRdb's copy keeps in-frame clones and lacks some. The data hold hundreds of thousands of clones, with 75% to 90% observed a single time. The V end was cut by 8 bases, the J end by 4 bases, with 10 bases between. The germline V gene has CDR1 SGHDT and CDR2 YYEEEE. The CDR3 sequence is 12 residues long. The source is a man aged 55 to 70 who had recovered from COVID-19. Sequencing was performed on peripheral blood. This chain uses TRBV5-6 with TRBJ1-5; D not resolved. The CDR3 loop is CASQTGNQPQHF. The CDR3 region has the DNA TGTGCCAGTCAAACGGGGAATCAGCCCCAGCATTTT.